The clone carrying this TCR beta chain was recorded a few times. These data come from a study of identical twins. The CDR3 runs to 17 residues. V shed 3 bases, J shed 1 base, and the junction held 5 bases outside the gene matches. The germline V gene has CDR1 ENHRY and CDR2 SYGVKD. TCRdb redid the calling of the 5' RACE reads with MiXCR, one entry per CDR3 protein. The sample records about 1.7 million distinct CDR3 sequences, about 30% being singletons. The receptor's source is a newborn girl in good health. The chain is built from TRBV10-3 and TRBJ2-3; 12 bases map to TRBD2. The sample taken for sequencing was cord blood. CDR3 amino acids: CAISDLGLAGRTDTQYF. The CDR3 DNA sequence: TGTGCCATCAGTGACCTCGGACTAGCGGGGCGCACAGATACGCAGTATTTT.